This T cell receptor beta chain is drawn from a study of T cell changes during pregnancy in multiple sclerosis. The CDR3 runs to 16 residues. CDR1 is MDHEN and CDR2 is SYDVKM in the germline V gene. The trim removed 5 bases at V and 3 bases at J, leaving 7 bases unmatched. Here immunoSEQ multiplex PCR was the method, and the copy in TCRdb shows in-frame clones only, minus some. Of around 100,000 clones listed, around 93% are singletons. Sequencing was performed on peripheral blood, taken after pregnancy. V and J are TRBV28 and TRBJ1-5; 10 bases are shared with TRBD1. The receptor comes from a female donor with multiple sclerosis, enrolled in a pregnancy study. The CDR3 DNA reads TGTGCCAGCAGTCGGGACAGGGGAGGTAACAATCAGCCCCAGCATTTT. Translating it yields CASSRDRGGNNQPQHF.